The next 5 T cell receptor beta chains were all read from a single sample in a study of cytomegalovirus exposure and HLA in healthy donors. The PCR ran on 60 Vbeta and 13 Jbeta primers. The data were produced by immunoSEQ multiplex PCR, yet TCRdb's version contains in-frame clones alone and is incomplete. The sample lists about 150,000 clones, 60% to 80% occurring once. Sequencing used PBMCs. The source is a man younger than 30 in good health and CMV-seropositive.

This clone was detected once. This rearrangement joins TRBV7-9 to TRBJ1-2; 7 nucleotides line up with TRBD1. V shed 1 base and J 5 bases; nucleotides not matched to a gene: 4. Germline lookup yields CDR1 SEHNR and CDR2 FQNEAQ (reference sequence). This CDR3 contains 14 residues. Here the CDR3 reads CASSLETGRYGYTF. The CDR3 DNA reads TGTGCCAGCAGCTTAGAGACAGGGCGGTATGGCTACACCTTC.

CDR3 sequence reads: CASSLRARGFDTQYF. The CDR3, as DNA: TGTGCCAGCAGCTTACGGGCCAGGGGGTTTGATACGCAGTATTTT. The rearrangement links TRBV7-9 to TRBJ2-3, with 7 nucleotides matching TRBD1. The CDR3 covers 15 residues. V gave up 2 bases and J gave up 6 bases; unmatched junction bases: 8. Germline CDR1 reads SEHNR; CDR2 reads FQNEAQ (reference sequence). Full variable domain (missing parts from reference TRBV7-9 and TRBJ2-3): DTGVSQNPRHKITKRGQNVTFRCDPISEHNRLYWYRQTLGQGPEFLTYFQNEAQLEKSRLLSDRFSAERPKGSFSTLEIQRTEQGDSAMYLCASSLRARGFDTQYFGPGTRLTVL.

The V and J genes are TRBV5-1 and TRBJ2-7; 11 bases match TRBD1. Germline V gene data show CDR1 as SGHRS and CDR2 as YFSETQ. CDR3 length: 14 amino acids. After removal of 2 bases from V and 3 bases from J, the junction contained 1 base not matched to a gene. The CDR3 here is CASSFGTGGYEQYF. As DNA, the CDR3 is TGCGCCAGCAGCTTTGGGACAGGGGGCTACGAGCAGTACTTC.

This clone has a handful of counts. The rearrangement uses TRBV27 and TRBJ2-7; 8 bases match TRBD2. Germline V lookup: CDR1 MNHEY, CDR2 SMNVEV (reference sequence). The V and J ends lost 0 bases and 2 bases, in that order; junction bases with no gene match: 12. This CDR3 region has 18 residues. CDR3: CASSLSWLAGPGPYEQYF. CDR3 coding DNA: TGTGCCAGCAGTTTATCGTGGCTAGCGGGCCCCGGGCCCTACGAGCAGTACTTC.

This chain uses TRBV14 with TRBJ1-1, with TRBD1 identical over 8 bases. Germline trimming cut 2 bases from V and 4 bases from J; bases unmatched to any gene: 3. The CDR3 consists of 14 residues. Per germline, CDR1 SGHDN and CDR2 FVKESK. The CDR3 loop is CASSQYRGTTEAFF. The CDR3 DNA reads as TGTGCCAGCAGCCAATACAGGGGGACCACTGAAGCTTTCTTT.